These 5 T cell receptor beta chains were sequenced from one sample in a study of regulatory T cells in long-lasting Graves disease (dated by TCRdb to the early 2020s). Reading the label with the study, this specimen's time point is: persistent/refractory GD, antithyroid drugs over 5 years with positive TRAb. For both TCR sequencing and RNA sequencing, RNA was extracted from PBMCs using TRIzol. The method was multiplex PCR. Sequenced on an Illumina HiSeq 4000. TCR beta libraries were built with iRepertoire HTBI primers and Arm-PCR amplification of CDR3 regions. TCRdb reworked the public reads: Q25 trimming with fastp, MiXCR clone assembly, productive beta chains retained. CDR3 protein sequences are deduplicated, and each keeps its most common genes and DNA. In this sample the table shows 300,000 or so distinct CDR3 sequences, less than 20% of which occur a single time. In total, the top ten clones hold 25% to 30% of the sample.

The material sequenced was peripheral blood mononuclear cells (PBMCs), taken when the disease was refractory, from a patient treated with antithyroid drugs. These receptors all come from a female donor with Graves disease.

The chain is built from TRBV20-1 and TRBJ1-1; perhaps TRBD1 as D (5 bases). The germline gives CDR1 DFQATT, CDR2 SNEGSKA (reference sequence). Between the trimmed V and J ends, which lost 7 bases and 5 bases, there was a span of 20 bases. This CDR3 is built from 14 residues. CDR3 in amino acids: CSVSGRHAGTEAFF. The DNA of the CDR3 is TGCAGTGTTTCGGGACGCCACGCGGGGACTGAAGCTTTCTTT.

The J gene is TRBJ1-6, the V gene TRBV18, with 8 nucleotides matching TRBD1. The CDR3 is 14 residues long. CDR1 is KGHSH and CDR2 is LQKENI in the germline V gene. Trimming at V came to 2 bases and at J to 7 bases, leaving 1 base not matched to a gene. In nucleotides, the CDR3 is TGTGCCAGCTCACCAAGGGACAGGAATTCACCCCTCCACTTT. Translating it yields CASSPRDRNSPLHF.

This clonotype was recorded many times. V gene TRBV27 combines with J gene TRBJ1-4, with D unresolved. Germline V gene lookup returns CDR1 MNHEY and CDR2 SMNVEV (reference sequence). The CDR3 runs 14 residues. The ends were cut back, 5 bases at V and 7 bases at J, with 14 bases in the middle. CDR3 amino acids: CASSLHWAGEKLFF. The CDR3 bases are TGTGCCAGCAGTCTTCATTGGGCGGGTGAAAAACTGTTTTTT.

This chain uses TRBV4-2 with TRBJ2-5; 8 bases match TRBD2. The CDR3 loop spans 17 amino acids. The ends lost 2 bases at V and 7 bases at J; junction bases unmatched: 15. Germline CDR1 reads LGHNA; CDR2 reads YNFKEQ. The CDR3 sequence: CASSQTRLTGGPGTQYF. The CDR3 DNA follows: TGTGCCAGCAGCCAAACCCGGCTGACGGGAGGGCCGGGGACCCAGTACTTC.

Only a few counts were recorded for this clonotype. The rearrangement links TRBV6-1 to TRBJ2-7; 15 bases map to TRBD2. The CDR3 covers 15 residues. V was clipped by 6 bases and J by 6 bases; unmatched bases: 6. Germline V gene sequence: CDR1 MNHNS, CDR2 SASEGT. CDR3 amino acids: CASSRTSGRVREQYF. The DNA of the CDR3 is TGTGCCAGCAGCCGGACTAGCGGGAGGGTCCGCGAGCAGTACTTC.